Listed below are T cell receptor beta chains from one sample, sequenced in a study of blood T cell repertoires in COVID-19. The repertoire was sequenced with immunoSEQ multiplex PCR; TCRdb's copy has only in-frame clones and lacks some. The profile shows fewer than 250,000 clones, around 80% of them singletons. The sample comprised peripheral blood. The receptors were gathered from a human donor in a cohort sampled during active COVID-19. CDR3s include the opening cysteine and the closing phenylalanine or tryptophan.

CDR3aa	len	v_gene	j_gene
CASSLRGASGNTIYF	15	TRBV5-4	TRBJ1-3
CASSRDTSTNEKLFF	15	TRBV7-2	TRBJ1-4
CASSLPGGPQETQYF	15	TRBV28	TRBJ2-5
CASSSPGQYNSPLHF	15	TRBV11-2	TRBJ1-6
CASSFRQAGGHEQYF	15	TRBV28	TRBJ2-7
CASSVGTGGWAFF	13	TRBV9	TRBJ1-1
CASSFRDRGSEQYF	14	TRBV7-9	TRBJ2-7
CASSTQLGTYTPEDTQYF	18	TRBV27	TRBJ2-3
CASSELGGAQETQYF	15	TRBV6-1	TRBJ2-5
CASSLSRQGIQEDTEAFF	18	TRBV7-2	TRBJ1-1
CASSPMIQRQETQYF	15	TRBV7-8	TRBJ2-5
CASSPGQGATGELFF	15	TRBV5-1	TRBJ2-2
CASSFARENYGYTF	14	TRBV5-4	TRBJ1-2
CASSVQNTGELFF	13	TRBV6-4	TRBJ2-2
CASSDYRNEQFF	12	TRBV6-4	TRBJ2-1
CATSDPGQEKHEQFF	15	TRBV24-1	TRBJ2-1
CATSEGPRAYGYTF	14	TRBV24-1	TRBJ1-2
CASSSRHHANEKLFF	15	TRBV19	TRBJ1-4
CASSSVAGASGEQYF	15	TRBV7-2	TRBJ2-7
CASSFATGAGYEQYF	15	TRBV11-2	TRBJ2-7
CASSLQAGTSGSGEQYF	17	TRBV11-3	TRBJ2-7
CASSLGLAGAGDTQYF	16	TRBV5-1	TRBJ2-3
CASRSNRQENQPQHF	15	TRBV19	TRBJ1-5
CASTGQNTEAFF	12	TRBV27	TRBJ1-1
CASSSLTSASSYNEQFF	17	TRBV7-6	TRBJ2-1
CATSEANRNTGELFF	15	TRBV24-1	TRBJ2-2
CASSTSRGSNEQFF	14	TRBV28	TRBJ2-1
CASRTGGQGLGNQPQHF	17	TRBV2	TRBJ1-5
CASRPGTGDRNTEAFF	16	TRBV5-4	TRBJ1-1
CASSPGQGQQPQHF	14	TRBV11-2	TRBJ1-5
CASSLFASETQYF	13	TRBV13	TRBJ2-5
CASGGLAGVEQYF	13	TRBV6-5	TRBJ2-7
CASSDGLSYQPQHF	14	TRBV2	TRBJ1-5
CASSLAGLAGKYEQYF	16	TRBV7-2	TRBJ2-7
CASSDEAGSTDTQYF	15	TRBV6-4	TRBJ2-3
CASSVNLGASSGNTIYF	17	TRBV6-1	TRBJ1-3
CASSLALAETYEQYF	15	TRBV5-4	TRBJ2-7
CASSPPGQTNEKLFF	15	TRBV6-5	TRBJ1-4
CASSQDWGGVGQETQYF	17	TRBV3-1/TRBV3-2	TRBJ2-5
CASSRTSGGNEQFF	14	TRBV27	TRBJ2-1
CASSIVGGSGELFF	14	TRBV19	TRBJ2-2
CASSKAVWRDSSYEQYF	17	TRBV19	TRBJ2-7
CASSYVTGRAEKLFF	15	TRBV6-6	TRBJ1-4
CASSESGTGNNEQFF	15	TRBV10-1	TRBJ2-1
CASTYSGEIYGYTF	14	TRBV19	TRBJ1-2
CASSYRGTYEQYF	13	TRBV6-5	TRBJ2-7
CASSISGQGLDEQFF	15	TRBV19	TRBJ2-1
CASSSSGEPGETQYF	15	TRBV5-1	TRBJ2-5
CASSLAGGSGELFF	14	TRBV5-4	TRBJ2-2
CASSQEAGNGYTF	13	TRBV14	TRBJ1-2
CASSSRSRPTDTQYF	15	TRBV7-6	TRBJ2-3
CSVIKGPLGQPQHF	14	TRBV29-1	TRBJ1-5
CASSLMGTGLVEQYF	15	TRBV18	TRBJ2-7
CASIPSNTGTEAFF	14	TRBV7-9	TRBJ1-1